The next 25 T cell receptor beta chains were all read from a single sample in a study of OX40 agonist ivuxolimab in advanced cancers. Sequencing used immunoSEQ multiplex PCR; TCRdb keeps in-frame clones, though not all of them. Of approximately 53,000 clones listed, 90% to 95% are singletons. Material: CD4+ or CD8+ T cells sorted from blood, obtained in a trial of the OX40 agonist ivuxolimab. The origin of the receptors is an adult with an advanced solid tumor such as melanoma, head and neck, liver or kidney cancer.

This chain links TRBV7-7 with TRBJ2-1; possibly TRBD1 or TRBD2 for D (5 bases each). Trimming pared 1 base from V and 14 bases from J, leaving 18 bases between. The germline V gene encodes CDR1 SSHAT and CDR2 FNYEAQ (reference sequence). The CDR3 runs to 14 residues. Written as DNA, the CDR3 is TGTGCCAGCAGCTTAGAAGTGGGGGAAGTAGAAAAGTTCTTC. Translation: CASSLEVGEVEKFF.

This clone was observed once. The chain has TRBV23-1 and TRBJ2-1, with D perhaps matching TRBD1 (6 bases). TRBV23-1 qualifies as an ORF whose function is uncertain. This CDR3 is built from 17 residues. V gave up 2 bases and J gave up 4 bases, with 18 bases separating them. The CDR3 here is CASSQTKFGGRYNEQFF. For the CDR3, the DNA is TGCGCCAGCAGTCAAACGAAATTTGGGGGCAGGTACAATGAGCAGTTCTTC.

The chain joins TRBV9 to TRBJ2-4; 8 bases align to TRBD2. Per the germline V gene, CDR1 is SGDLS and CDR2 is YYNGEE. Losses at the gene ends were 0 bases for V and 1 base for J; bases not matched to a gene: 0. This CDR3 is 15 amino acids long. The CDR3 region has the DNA TGTGCCAGCAGCGTAGGCGGGGGGGCCAAAAACATTCAGTACTTC. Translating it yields CASSVGGGAKNIQYF.

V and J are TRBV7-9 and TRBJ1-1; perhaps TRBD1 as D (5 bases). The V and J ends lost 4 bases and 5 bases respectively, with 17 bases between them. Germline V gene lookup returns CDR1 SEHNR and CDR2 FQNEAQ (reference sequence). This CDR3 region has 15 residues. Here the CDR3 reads CASSSRTYRTTEAFF. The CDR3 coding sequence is TGTGCCAGCAGCTCCCGGACATACCGCACGACTGAAGCTTTCTTT.

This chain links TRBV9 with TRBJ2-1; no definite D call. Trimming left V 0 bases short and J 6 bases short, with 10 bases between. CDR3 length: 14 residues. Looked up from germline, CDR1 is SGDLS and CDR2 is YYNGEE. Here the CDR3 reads CASSVGLDANEQFF. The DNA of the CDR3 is TGTGCCAGCAGCGTAGGACTCGACGCCAATGAGCAGTTCTTC.

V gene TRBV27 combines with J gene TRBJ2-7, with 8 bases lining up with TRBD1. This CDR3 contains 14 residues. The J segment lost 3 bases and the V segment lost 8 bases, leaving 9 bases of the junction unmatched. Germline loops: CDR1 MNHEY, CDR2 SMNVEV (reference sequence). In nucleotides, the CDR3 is TGTGCCAGCGGAAGACAGGGGAACTACTACGAGCAGTACTTC. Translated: CASGRQGNYYEQYF.

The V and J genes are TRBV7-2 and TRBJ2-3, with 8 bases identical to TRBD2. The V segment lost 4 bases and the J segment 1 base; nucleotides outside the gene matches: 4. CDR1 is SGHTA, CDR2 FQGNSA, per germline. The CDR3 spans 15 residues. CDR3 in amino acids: CASSSGLDGTDTQYF. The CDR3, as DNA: TGTGCCAGCAGCTCGGGACTAGATGGCACAGATACGCAGTATTTT.

CDR3 DNA sequence: TGTGCCAGCAGCGTAGGGGGCGTCCCGGGACTAGGAACCTACGAGCAGTACTTC. It translates to CASSVGGVPGLGTYEQYF. V is TRBV9 and J is TRBJ2-7; 8 bases line up with TRBD2. CDR3 length equals 18 residues. Germline CDR1 SGDLS, CDR2 YYNGEE. V shed 0 bases, J shed 2 bases, and the junction held 13 bases outside the gene matches.

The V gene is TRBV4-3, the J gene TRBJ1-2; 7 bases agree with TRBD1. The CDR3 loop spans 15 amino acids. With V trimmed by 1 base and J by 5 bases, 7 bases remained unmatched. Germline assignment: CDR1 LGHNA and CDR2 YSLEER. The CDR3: CASSQVGQEPYGYTF. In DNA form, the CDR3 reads TGCGCCAGCAGCCAAGTTGGACAGGAGCCTTATGGCTACACCTTC.

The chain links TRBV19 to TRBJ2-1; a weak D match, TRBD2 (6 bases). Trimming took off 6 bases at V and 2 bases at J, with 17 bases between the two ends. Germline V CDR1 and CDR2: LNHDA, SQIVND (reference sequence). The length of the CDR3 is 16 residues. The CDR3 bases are TGTGCCAGTAGCCCGTTCGCCGGGAGTACCTACAATGAGCAGTTCTTC. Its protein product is CASSPFAGSTYNEQFF. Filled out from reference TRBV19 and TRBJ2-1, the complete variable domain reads DGGITQSPKYLFRKEGQNVTLSCEQNLNHDAMYWYRQDPGQGLRLIYYSQIVNDFQKGDIAEGYSVSREKKESFPLTVTSAQKNPTAFYLCASSPFAGSTYNEQFFGPGTRLTVL.

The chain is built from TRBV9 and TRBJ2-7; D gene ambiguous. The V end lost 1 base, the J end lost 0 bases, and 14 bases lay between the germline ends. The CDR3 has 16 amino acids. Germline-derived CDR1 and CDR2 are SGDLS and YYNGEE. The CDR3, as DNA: TGTGCCAGCAGCGTAACAGACACGGGCCTCTCCTACGAGCAGTACTTC. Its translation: CASSVTDTGLSYEQYF. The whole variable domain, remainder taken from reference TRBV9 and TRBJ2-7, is DSGVTQTPKHLITATGQRVTLRCSPRSGDLSVYWYQQSLDQGLQFLIQYYNGEERAKGNILERFSAQQFPDLHSELNLSSLELGDSALYFCASSVTDTGLSYEQYFGPGTRLTVT.

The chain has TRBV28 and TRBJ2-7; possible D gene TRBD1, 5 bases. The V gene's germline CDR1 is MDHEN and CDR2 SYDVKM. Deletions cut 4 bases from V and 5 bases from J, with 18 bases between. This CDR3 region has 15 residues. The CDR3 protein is CASSSPWVGVHEQYF. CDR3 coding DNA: TGTGCCAGCAGTTCCCCGTGGGTAGGGGTGCACGAGCAGTACTTC. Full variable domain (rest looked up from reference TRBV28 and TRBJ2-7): DVKVTQSSRYLVKRTGEKVFLECVQDMDHENMFWYRQDPGLGLRLIYFSYDVKMKEKGDIPEGYSVSREKKERFSLILESASTNQTSMYLCASSSPWVGVHEQYFGPGTRLTVT.

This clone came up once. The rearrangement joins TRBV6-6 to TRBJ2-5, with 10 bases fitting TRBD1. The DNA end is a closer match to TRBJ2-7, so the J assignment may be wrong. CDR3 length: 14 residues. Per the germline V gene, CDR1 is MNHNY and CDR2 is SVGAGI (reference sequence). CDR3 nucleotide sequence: TGTGCCAGCAGCAATCGGGACAGGGGTTACGAGCAGTACTTC. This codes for CASSNRDRGYEQYF.

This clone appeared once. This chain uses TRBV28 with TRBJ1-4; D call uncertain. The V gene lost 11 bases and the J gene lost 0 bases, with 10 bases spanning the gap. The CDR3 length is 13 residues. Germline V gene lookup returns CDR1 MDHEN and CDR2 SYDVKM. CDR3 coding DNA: TGTGCCGGCCGACGCGCAACTAATGAAAAACTGTTTTTT. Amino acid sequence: CAGRRATNEKLFF.

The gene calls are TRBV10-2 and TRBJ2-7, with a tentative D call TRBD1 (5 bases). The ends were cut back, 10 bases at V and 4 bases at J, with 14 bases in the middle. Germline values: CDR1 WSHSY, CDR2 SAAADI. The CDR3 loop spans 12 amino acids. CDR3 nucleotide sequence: TGCGCCACCCTTGACAGCCGATACGAGCAGTACTTC. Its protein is CATLDSRYEQYF.

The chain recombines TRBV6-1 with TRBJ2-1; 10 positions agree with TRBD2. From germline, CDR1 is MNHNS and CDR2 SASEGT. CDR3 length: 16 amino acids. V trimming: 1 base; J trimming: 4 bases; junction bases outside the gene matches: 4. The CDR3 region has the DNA TGTGCCAGCAGTGAAGACTTTAGCGGGAGGTACAATGAGCAGTTCTTC. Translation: CASSEDFSGRYNEQFF.

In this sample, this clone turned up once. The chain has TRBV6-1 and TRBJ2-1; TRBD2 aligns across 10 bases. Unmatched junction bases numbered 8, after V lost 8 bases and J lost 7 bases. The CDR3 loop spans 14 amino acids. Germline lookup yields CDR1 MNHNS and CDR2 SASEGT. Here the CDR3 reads CASDLAGERNEQFF. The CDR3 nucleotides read TGTGCCAGCGATCTAGCGGGAGAAAGGAATGAGCAGTTCTTC.

CDR3 loop: CASSPGISYEQYF. CDR3 DNA sequence: TGTGCCAGCAGCCCCGGGATCTCCTACGAGCAGTACTTC. The rearrangement joins TRBV7-6 to TRBJ2-7, with D perhaps TRBD2 (5 bases). From germline, CDR1 is SGHVS and CDR2 FNYEAQ. The V end was cut by 5 bases, the J end by 0 bases, with 8 bases between. The CDR3 sequence is 13 residues long.

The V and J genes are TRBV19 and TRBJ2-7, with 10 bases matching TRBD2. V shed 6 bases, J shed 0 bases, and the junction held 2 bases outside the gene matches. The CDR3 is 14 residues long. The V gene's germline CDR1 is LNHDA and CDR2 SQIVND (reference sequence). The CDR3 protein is CASSLAGGSYEQYF. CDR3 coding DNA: TGTGCCAGTAGCTTAGCGGGAGGCTCCTACGAGCAGTACTTC.

CDR3 in DNA: TGTGCCAGCAGTTTATATAGGAGCTCTGGAAACACCATATATTTT. It encodes CASSLYRSSGNTIYF. The J gene is TRBJ1-3, the V gene TRBV28; D call uncertain. With 1 base removed from V and 0 bases from J, the gap between germline ends came to 7 bases. The CDR3 runs to 15 residues. Germline values: CDR1 MDHEN, CDR2 SYDVKM.

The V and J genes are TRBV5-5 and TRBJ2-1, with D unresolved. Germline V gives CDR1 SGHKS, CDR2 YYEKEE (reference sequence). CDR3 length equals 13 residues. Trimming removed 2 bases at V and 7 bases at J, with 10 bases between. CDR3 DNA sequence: TGTGCCAGCAGCTTTGATGTCTCAAATGAGCAGTTCTTC. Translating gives CASSFDVSNEQFF. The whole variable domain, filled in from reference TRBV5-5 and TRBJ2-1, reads DAGVTQSPTHLIKTRGQQVTLRCSPISGHKSVSWYQQVLGQGPQFIFQYYEKEERGRGNFPDRFSARQFPNYSSELNVNALLLGDSALYLCASSFDVSNEQFFGPGTRLTVL.

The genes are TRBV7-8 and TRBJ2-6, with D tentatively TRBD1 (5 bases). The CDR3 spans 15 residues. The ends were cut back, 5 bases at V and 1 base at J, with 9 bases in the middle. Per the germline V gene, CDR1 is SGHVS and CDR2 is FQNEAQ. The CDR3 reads CASSARQSGANVLTF. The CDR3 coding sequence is TGTGCCAGCAGCGCCAGACAGTCTGGGGCCAACGTCCTGACTTTC.

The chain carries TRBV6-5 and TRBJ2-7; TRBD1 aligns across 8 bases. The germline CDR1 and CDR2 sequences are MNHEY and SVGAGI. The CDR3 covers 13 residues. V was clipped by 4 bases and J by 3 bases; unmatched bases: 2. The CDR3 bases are TGTGCCAGCAGTTTGGGGACAGGCTACGAGCAGTACTTC. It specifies CASSLGTGYEQYF.

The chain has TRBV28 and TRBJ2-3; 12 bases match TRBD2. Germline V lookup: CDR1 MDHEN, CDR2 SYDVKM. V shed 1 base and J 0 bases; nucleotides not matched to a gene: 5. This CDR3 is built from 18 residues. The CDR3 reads CASSLFLAGGVSTDTQYF. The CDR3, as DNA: TGTGCCAGCAGTTTATTCCTAGCGGGAGGGGTGAGCACAGATACGCAGTATTTT.

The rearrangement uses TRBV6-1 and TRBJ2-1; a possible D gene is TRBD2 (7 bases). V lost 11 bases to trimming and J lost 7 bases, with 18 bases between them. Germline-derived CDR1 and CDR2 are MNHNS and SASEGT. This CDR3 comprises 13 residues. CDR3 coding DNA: TGTGCCGGAGGGGGGGCTAAATGGAATGAGCAGTTCTTC. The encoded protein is CAGGGAKWNEQFF.